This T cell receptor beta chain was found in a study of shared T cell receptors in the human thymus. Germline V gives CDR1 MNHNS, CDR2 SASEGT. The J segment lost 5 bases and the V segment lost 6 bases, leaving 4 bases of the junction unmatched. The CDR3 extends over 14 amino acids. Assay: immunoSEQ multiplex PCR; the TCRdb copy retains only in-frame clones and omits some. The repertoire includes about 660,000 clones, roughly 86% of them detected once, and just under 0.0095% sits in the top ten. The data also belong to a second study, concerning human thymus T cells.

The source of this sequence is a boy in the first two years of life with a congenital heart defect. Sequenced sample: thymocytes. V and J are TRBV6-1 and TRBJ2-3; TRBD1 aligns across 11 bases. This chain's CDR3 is CASRDRGHRDTQYF. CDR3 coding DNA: TGTGCCAGCAGGGACAGGGGGCATAGAGATACGCAGTATTTT.